The 14 T cell receptor beta chains below come from one sample, sequenced in a study of T-cell reconstitution after alpha-beta-depleted transplantation in children. The authors prepared the TCRbeta library with unique molecular identifiers. Each CDR3 protein is one row after TCRdb ran MiXCR on the PCR reads. The repertoire holds approximately 800,000 distinct CDR3 sequences, with about 16% as singletons. Specimen: PBMCs, mostly from graft donor cells, collected 360 days after TCRalphabeta/CD19-depleted stem cell transplant. The receptors shown here come from a male patient between 5 and 17 years old who had a stem cell transplant for acute lymphoblastic leukemia, so the T cells may come from the graft donor.

There are a few counts of this clonotype. The chain uses TRBV10-2 and TRBJ1-5; D is ambiguous. The CDR3 extends over 17 amino acids. Germline CDR1 and CDR2: WSHSY and SAAADI. V was shortened by 3 bases and J by 2 bases, with 17 bases between the two germline ends. CDR3 amino acids: CASSDPTHRLGNQPQHF. DNA of the CDR3: TGCGCCAGCAGTGACCCGACACATCGTTTAGGCAATCAGCCCCAGCATTTT.

This clonotype has only a few counts. The rearrangement uses TRBV4-1 and TRBJ2-5; TRBD2 is a possible D gene (5 bases). There are 13 residues in the CDR3. CDR1 and CDR2 from the germline V gene are MGHRA and YSYEKL. Trimming took 2 bases from V and 4 from J, leaving 8 bases between them. CDR3 nucleotide sequence: TGCGCCAGCAGCCAACCGGACTCAGAGACCCAGTACTTC. Translating gives CASSQPDSETQYF.

This clonotype has more than one count but fewer than ten. The chain recombines TRBV5-1 with TRBJ2-5; D is possibly TRBD2 (6 bases). Deletions cut 5 bases from V and 0 bases from J, with 20 bases between. Germline values: CDR1 SGHRS, CDR2 YFSETQ. The CDR3 contains 17 residues. DNA of the CDR3: TGCGCCAGCAGTGCGGGACTGCTTTTGGCTAACCAAGAGACCCAGTACTTC. Translated, it gives CASSAGLLLANQETQYF.

This clonotype was observed at least ten times. V is TRBV7-2 and J is TRBJ2-1; no clear D gene. The V gene's germline CDR1 is SGHTA and CDR2 FQGNSA. The V end was cut by 2 bases, the J end by 6 bases, with 5 bases between. The CDR3 sequence is 12 residues long. DNA of the CDR3: TGTGCCAGCAGCTTATCCCCCAATGAGCAGTTCTTC. Amino acids: CASSLSPNEQFF.

The CDR3: CASSLDVAGNYGYTF. The CDR3 DNA reads TGCGCCAGCAGCTTGGACGTTGCGGGGAACTATGGCTACACCTTC. The rearrangement links TRBV5-1 to TRBJ1-2; D call uncertain. The CDR3 consists of 15 residues. Trimming took off 0 bases at V and 2 bases at J, with 11 bases between the two ends. Germline V gene sequence: CDR1 SGHRS, CDR2 YFSETQ.

This clonotype was seen a handful of times. The chain uses TRBV5-1 and TRBJ2-5; 7 nucleotides match TRBD1. Unmatched junction bases numbered 6, after V lost 2 bases and J lost 5 bases. The CDR3 has 14 amino acids. Germline assignment: CDR1 SGHRS and CDR2 YFSETQ. The CDR3 spells CASSFDRERETQYF. Here the CDR3 DNA reads TGCGCCAGCAGCTTCGACAGGGAGCGGGAGACCCAGTACTTC. The entire variable domain, with the rest obtained from reference TRBV5-1 and TRBJ2-5, is as follows: KAGVTQTPRYLIKTRGQQVTLSCSPISGHRSVSWYQQTPGQGLQFLFEYFSETQRNKGNFPGRFSGRQFSNSRSEMNVSTLELGDSALYLCASSFDRERETQYFGPGTRLLVL.

The chain recombines TRBV4-1 with TRBJ2-6, with D perhaps given as TRBD1 or TRBD2 (7 bases each). The CDR3 contains 17 residues. CDR1 MGHRA and CDR2 YSYEKL come from the germline V gene. Trimming took off 3 bases at V and 0 bases at J, with 12 bases between the two ends. CDR3 region: CASSQQGGSSGANVLTF. The CDR3 nucleotides read TGCGCCAGCAGCCAGCAGGGGGGGAGCTCTGGGGCCAACGTCCTGACTTTC.

This clonotype was observed at least ten times. This rearrangement joins TRBV5-1 to TRBJ2-7; D is perhaps TRBD1 or TRBD2 (6 bases each). The CDR3 loop spans 13 amino acids. V was pared by 7 bases and J by 0 bases, with 11 bases between. CDR1 and CDR2 (germline): SGHRS, YFSETQ. The CDR3 here is CASAGHGSYEQYF. CDR3 bases: TGCGCCAGCGCGGGACACGGCTCCTACGAGCAGTACTTC.

The chain employs TRBV4-1 and TRBJ1-1; 7 nucleotides agree with TRBD1. The CDR3 spans 13 residues. V lost 7 bases to trimming and J lost 3 bases; unmatched junction nucleotides: 5. Germline CDR1 reads MGHRA; CDR2 reads YSYEKL. CDR3 in amino acids: CASTSGGYTEAFF. As DNA, the CDR3 is TGCGCCAGCACGTCAGGGGGTTACACTGAAGCTTTCTTT.

The chain uses TRBV6-5 and TRBJ2-1; unclear D gene. The germline CDR1 and CDR2 sequences are MNHEY and SVGAGI. Trimming cost V 1 base and J 6 bases, with 7 bases left between them. The CDR3 loop spans 13 amino acids. CDR3 in amino acids: CASSYLSINEQFF. The DNA of the CDR3 is TGTGCCAGCAGTTACTTATCGATCAATGAGCAGTTCTTC.

In this sample, this clonotype turned up many times. For the CDR3, the DNA is TGCGCCAGCAGTGTGGGAGGGCCTCGGAATGAGCAGTTCTTC. Its protein product is CASSVGGPRNEQFF. This rearrangement joins TRBV5-1 to TRBJ2-1; 7 bases are shared with TRBD2. The CDR3 loop spans 14 amino acids. Germline CDR1 reads SGHRS; CDR2 reads YFSETQ. Germline trimming cut 5 bases from V and 7 bases from J; bases unmatched to any gene: 9.

This clonotype has more than one count but fewer than ten. This chain connects TRBV27 to TRBJ2-2; no clear D. Trimming stripped 4 bases from V and 1 base from J, with 7 bases between. The CDR3 length is 14 residues. Germline assignment: CDR1 MNHEY and CDR2 SMNVEV (reference sequence). CDR3 bases: TGTGCCAGCAGTTCGGACCTGAACACCGGGGAGCTGTTTTTT. Its translation is CASSSDLNTGELFF.

This clonotype was observed a handful of times. V and J are TRBV7-6 and TRBJ1-1, with D possibly matching TRBD1 (6 bases). V shed 4 bases and J shed 6 bases, with 15 bases lying between them. This CDR3 contains 14 residues. Germline V CDR1 and CDR2: SGHVS, FNYEAQ. The CDR3 nucleotides are TGTGCCAGCAGCTCGCTACAGGGTACCGCTGAAGCTTTCTTT. Protein product: CASSSLQGTAEAFF.

V is TRBV10-3 and J is TRBJ2-7, with no clear D. Trimming left V 4 bases short and J 6 bases short, with 10 bases between. This CDR3 region has 12 residues. Per germline, CDR1 ENHRY and CDR2 SYGVKD. CDR3 loop: CAISVGLGEQYF. Here the CDR3 DNA reads TGTGCCATCAGTGTAGGGTTGGGCGAGCAGTACTTC.